A selection of T cell receptor beta chains follows, all from one sample in a study of OX40 agonist ivuxolimab in advanced cancers. Here immunoSEQ multiplex PCR was the method, and the copy in TCRdb shows in-frame clones only, minus some. This table has about 55,000 clones, around 87% appearing once. The sequencing used CD4+ or CD8+ T cells sorted from blood, collected in a trial of the OX40 agonist ivuxolimab. These TCRs come from an adult with an advanced solid tumor such as melanoma, head and neck, liver or kidney cancer. Both conserved end residues are trimmed from each CDR3.

v_gene	j_gene	CDR3aa
TRBV2	TRBJ1-2	ASSEAGAAQILGYT
TRBV27	TRBJ2-7	ASSFTGGYYEQY
TRBV19	TRBJ2-1	ASTRGSYNEQF
TRBV6-5	TRBJ2-7	ASREPQGSYEQY
TRBV4-1	TRBJ2-1	ASSQQRSSLYNEQF
TRBV28	TRBJ2-7	ASRSISQGYEQY
TRBV19	TRBJ2-7	ASSPLRDRDSYEQY
TRBV10-2	TRBJ2-1	ASSSGLVSSEQF
TRBV7-9	TRBJ2-7	ASSFGQGTYEQY
TRBV5-8	TRBJ1-1	ASSYGGQGTTEAF
TRBV10-1	TRBJ2-2	ASRDRAGELF
TRBV7-9	TRBJ1-5	ASSLWDSNQPQH
TRBV19	TRBJ2-3	ASSARTSGSTDTQY
TRBV10-3	TRBJ2-6	AISGDTSGANVLT
TRBV10-3	TRBJ1-1	ATETGSLNTEAF
TRBV2	TRBJ1-3	ASSQDGGFRSGNTIY
TRBV6-5	TRBJ2-2	ASREGYTGELF
TRBV28	TRBJ2-7	ASSAPHTSEQY
TRBV30	TRBJ2-7	AWSEGWDRSDEQY
TRBV29-1	TRBJ2-1	SALVTEQF
TRBV19	TRBJ2-7	ASRTGKSYEQY
TRBV7-9	TRBJ1-2	ASSLSGRGAYGYT
TRBV25-1	TRBJ1-6	ASSEVMPDSPLH
TRBV7-9	TRBJ2-3	ASSLKSGIRTDTQY
TRBV19	TRBJ2-7	ASSETGTGGLREQY
TRBV4-1	TRBJ1-6	ASSQPQAIYNSPLH
TRBV27	TRBJ2-1	ASSLGLSMMKF
TRBV5-4	TRBJ2-1	ASSSRRVEGGSSYNEQF
TRBV7-2	TRBJ2-5	ASSSLRREETQY
TRBV28	TRBJ2-1	ASSLFRVGSSYNEQF
TRBV18	TRBJ2-7	ASSILGDSYEQY
TRBV2	TRBJ2-7	ATHLNRIAYEQY
TRBV4-1	TRBJ1-6	ASSQAGVPYNSPLH
TRBV6-6	TRBJ2-1	ASRHTTSGLFNEQF
TRBV7-2	TRBJ2-7	ASRSGPPPSGYEQY
TRBV28	TRBJ2-7	ASSQTYEQY
TRBV2	TRBJ2-3	ASSDRGADTQY
TRBV14	TRBJ2-5	ASAVAGVETQY
TRBV15	TRBJ2-1	ATSRVNRPRKGNEQF
TRBV7-9	TRBJ1-5	ASSLAPGGGSSNQPQH
TRBV5-4	TRBJ2-3	ASSLPGQGTDTQY
TRBV19	TRBJ2-7	ASSSREGRGSYEQY
TRBV11-2	TRBJ2-5	ASSLGGLAGRQETQY